The 4 T cell receptor beta chains given below trace back to one sample, sequenced in a study of Ad26.COV2.S vaccination and SARS-CoV-2 variants. As for treatment: roughly 20 received Ad26.COV2.S at low or high dose, single or two shots; 5 received placebo; per-sample allocation not given. Day 63 after the first injection of vaccine or placebo was the sampling time. Sequenced by immunoSEQ multiplex PCR; TCRdb stores in-frame clones only, minus some. The sample consists of 300,000 to 350,000 clones, roughly 90% of them appearing once. The material was peripheral blood, obtained in a trial of Ad26.COV2.S vaccine versus placebo. These receptor sequences come from a person between 18 and 60 years old who received the Ad26.COV2.S COVID-19 vaccine or a placebo.

V usage is TRBV6-2 or TRBV6-3 and J usage is TRBJ1-1, with 7 nucleotides matching TRBD1. Germline values: CDR1 MNHEY, CDR2 SVGEGT. The CDR3 totals 15 residues. The V gene end was trimmed by 5 bases and the J gene end by 7 bases; junction bases not matched to a gene: 13. CDR3 coding DNA: TGTGCCAGCAGTCTAATACAGACAGGGATGAGTGAAGCTTTCTTT. Translation: CASSLIQTGMSEAFF.

The chain's CDR3 is CASSQGLGHYEQYF. The DNA of the CDR3 is TGTGCCAGCAGCCAGGGACTAGGCCACTACGAGCAGTACTTC. The gene calls are TRBV5-6 and TRBJ2-7; 8 bases align to TRBD2. The length of the CDR3 is 14 residues. V gave up 4 bases and J gave up 3 bases; unmatched junction bases: 6. CDR1 is SGHDT and CDR2 is YYEEEE in the germline V gene.

This clone was picked up one time. The rearrangement links TRBV27 to TRBJ2-7; D not certain. CDR1 MNHEY and CDR2 SMNVEV come from the germline V gene (reference sequence). V was shortened by 6 bases and J by 5 bases, with 17 bases between the two germline ends. The length of the CDR3 is 14 residues. The CDR3 sequence: CASSQGSQDDEQYF. CDR3 sequence (DNA): TGTGCCAGCAGCCAAGGGTCGCAGGACGACGAGCAGTACTTC.

The chain employs TRBV30 and TRBJ2-7; D may match TRBD1 or TRBD2 (5 bases each). V gave up 3 bases and J gave up 2 bases, with 23 bases separating them. The germline V gene encodes CDR1 GTSNPN and CDR2 SVGIG (reference sequence). The CDR3 extends over 17 amino acids. The CDR3 coding sequence is TGTGCCTGGAGCTCACTAAGGGGACCGGAATCCCCCTACGAGCAGTACTTC. Its protein product is CAWSSLRGPESPYEQYF.